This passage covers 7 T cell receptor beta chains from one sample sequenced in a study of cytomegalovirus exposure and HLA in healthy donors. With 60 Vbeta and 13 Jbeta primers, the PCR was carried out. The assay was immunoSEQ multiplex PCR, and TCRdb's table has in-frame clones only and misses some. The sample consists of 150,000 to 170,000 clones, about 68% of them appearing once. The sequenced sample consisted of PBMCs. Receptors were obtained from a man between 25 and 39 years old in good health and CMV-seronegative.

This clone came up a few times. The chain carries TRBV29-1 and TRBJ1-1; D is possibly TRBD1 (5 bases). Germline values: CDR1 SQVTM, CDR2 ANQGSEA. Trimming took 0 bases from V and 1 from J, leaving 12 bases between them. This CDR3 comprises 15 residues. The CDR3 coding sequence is TGCAGCGTTGAAGATCGGCGGAGGGGGAACACTGAAGCTTTCTTT. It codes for CSVEDRRRGNTEAFF. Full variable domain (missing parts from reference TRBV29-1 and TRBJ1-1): SAVISQKPSRDICQRGTSLTIQCQVDSQVTMMFWYRQQPGQSLTLIATANQGSEATYESGFVIDKFPISRPNLTFSTLTVSNMSPEDSSIYLCSVEDRRRGNTEAFFGQGTRLTVV.

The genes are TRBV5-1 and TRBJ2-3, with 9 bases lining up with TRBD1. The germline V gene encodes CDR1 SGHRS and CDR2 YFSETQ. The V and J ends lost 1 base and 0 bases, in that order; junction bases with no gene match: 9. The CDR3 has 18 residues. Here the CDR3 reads CASSLLGTGGSSTDTQYF. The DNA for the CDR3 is TGCGCCAGCAGCTTGTTGGGTACAGGGGGCAGTAGCACAGATACGCAGTATTTT.

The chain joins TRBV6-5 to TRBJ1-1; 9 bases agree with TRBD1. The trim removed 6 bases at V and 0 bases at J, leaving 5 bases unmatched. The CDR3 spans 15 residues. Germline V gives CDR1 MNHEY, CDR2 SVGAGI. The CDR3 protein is CASRQGAGLNTEAFF. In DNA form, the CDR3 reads TGTGCCAGCAGACAGGGGGCAGGTTTGAACACTGAAGCTTTCTTT.

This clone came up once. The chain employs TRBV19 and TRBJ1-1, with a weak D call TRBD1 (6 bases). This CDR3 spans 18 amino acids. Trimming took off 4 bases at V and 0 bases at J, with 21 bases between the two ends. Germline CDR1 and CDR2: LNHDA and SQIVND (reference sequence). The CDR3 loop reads CASSKFGSTGTMNTEAFF. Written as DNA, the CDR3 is TGTGCCAGTAGTAAATTCGGCAGCACAGGGACCATGAACACTGAAGCTTTCTTT.

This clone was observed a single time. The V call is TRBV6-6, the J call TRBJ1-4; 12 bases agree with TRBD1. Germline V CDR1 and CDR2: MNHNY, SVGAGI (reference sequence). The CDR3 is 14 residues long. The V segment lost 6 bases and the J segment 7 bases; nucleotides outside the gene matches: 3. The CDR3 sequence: CASRGQGASEKLFF. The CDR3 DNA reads TGTGCCAGCAGGGGACAGGGGGCGAGTGAAAAACTGTTTTTT.

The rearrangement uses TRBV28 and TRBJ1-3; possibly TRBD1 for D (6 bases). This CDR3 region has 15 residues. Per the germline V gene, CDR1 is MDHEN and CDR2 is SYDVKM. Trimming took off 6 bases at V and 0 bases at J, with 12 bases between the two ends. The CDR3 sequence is CASSSGASSGNTIYF. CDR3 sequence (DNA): TGTGCCAGCAGCTCAGGGGCCTCCTCTGGAAACACCATATATTTT.

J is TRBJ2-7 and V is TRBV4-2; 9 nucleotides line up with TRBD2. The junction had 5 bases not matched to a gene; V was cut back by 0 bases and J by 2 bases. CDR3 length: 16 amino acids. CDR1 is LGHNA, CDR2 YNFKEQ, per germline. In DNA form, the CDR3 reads TGTGCCAGCAGCCAAGATCCGACTAGCGGAACCTACGAGCAGTACTTC. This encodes CASSQDPTSGTYEQYF.